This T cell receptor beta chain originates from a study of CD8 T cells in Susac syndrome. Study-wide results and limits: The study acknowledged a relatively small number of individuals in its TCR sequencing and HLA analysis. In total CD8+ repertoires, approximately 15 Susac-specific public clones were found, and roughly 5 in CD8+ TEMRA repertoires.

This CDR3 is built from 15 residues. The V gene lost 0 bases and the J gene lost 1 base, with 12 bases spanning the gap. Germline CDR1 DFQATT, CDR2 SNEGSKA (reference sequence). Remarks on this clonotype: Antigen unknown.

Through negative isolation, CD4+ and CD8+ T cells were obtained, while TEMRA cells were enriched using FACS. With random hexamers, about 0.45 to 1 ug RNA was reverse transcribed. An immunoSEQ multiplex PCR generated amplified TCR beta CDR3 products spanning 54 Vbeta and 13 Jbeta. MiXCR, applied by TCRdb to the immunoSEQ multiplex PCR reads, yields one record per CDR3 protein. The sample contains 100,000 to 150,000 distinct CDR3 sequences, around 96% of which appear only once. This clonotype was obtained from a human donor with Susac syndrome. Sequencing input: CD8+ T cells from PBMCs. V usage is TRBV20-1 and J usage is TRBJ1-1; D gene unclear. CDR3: CSARDAVGRNTEAFF. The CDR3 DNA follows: TGCAGTGCTAGAGATGCTGTTGGACGGAACACTGAAGCTTTCTTT.